A selection of T cell receptor beta chains follows, all from one sample in a study of blood T cells in healthy people across ages. TCRdb independently ran MiXCR on the 5' RACE reads; one entry per CDR3 protein. The sample shows 650,000 to 700,000 distinct CDR3 sequences, about 34% of them seen only once. The material sequenced was blood. Receptors were obtained from a woman at least 80 years old in good health. CDR3s include the opening cysteine and the closing phenylalanine or tryptophan. Each record gives: D gene, J gene, V gene, clone size, CDR3 protein, CDR3 DNA. The D gene is left open where the match is weak. The size field is filled for only some rows; it gives once, few, many or a size class.

NA | TRBJ1-5 | TRBV20-1 | many | CSAPQGLNQPQHF | TGCAGTGCTCCCCAGGGCCTTAATCAGCCCCAGCATTTT
NA | TRBJ2-3 | TRBV7-9 | NA | CASSPQGTSTDTQYF | TGTGCCAGCAGCCCGCAGGGAACTAGCACAGATACGCAGTATTTT
TRBD1 | TRBJ1-1 | TRBV15 | many | CATSRDQGAYTEAFF | TGTGCCACCAGCAGAGATCAGGGGGCGTATACTGAAGCTTTCTTT
NA | TRBJ2-1 | TRBV6-2/TRBV6-3 | many | CASSSLGTAREGEQFF | TGTGCCAGCAGTTCCCTAGGGACGGCTCGTGAAGGTGAGCAGTTCTTC
NA | TRBJ2-3 | TRBV28 | many | CASGLTDTQYF | TGTGCCAGCGGACTTACAGATACGCAGTATTTT
TRBD1 | TRBJ2-3 | TRBV6-1 | NA | CASSEYTGTGGFPDTQYF | TGTGCCAGCAGTGAATACACCGGGACAGGGGGCTTTCCAGATACGCAGTATTTT
NA | TRBJ2-7 | TRBV30 | many | CACGQTDYEQYF | TGTGCCTGTGGACAGACCGACTACGAGCAGTACTTC
NA | TRBJ2-7 | TRBV10-3 | many | CAISVDRPYEQYF | TGTGCCATCAGTGTCGACAGGCCCTACGAGCAGTACTTC
NA | TRBJ2-1 | TRBV15 | many | CATSRDALATYNEQFF | TGTGCCACCAGCAGAGATGCACTCGCCACCTACAATGAGCAGTTCTTC
TRBD2 | TRBJ2-7 | TRBV19 | NA | CASSRLAGSYEQYF | TGTGCCAGTAGCAGACTAGCGGGTAGTTACGAGCAGTACTTC
NA | TRBJ1-3 | TRBV6-2/TRBV6-3 | NA | CASSYLRDASSGNTIYF | TGTGCCAGCAGTTACCTCCGGGACGCCTCGTCTGGAAACACCATATATTTT
NA | TRBJ1-6 | TRBV6-6 | many | CASSRGNRVEANSPLHF | TGTGCCAGCAGTCGAGGAAACAGGGTAGAAGCCAATTCACCCCTCCACTTT
TRBD1 | TRBJ2-7 | TRBV20-1 | NA | CSASHPGQGFSYEQYF | TGCAGTGCTAGCCACCCTGGACAGGGCTTCTCCTACGAGCAGTACTTC
TRBD1 | TRBJ2-5 | TRBV20-1 | many | CSAPSGRGLLETQYF | TGCAGTGCTCCCTCGGGCAGGGGGCTTTTGGAGACCCAGTACTTC
NA | TRBJ2-5 | TRBV6-1 | NA | CASKTRSGPNPGVQETQYF | TGTGCCAGCAAAACCCGCAGCGGGCCCAACCCGGGGGTCCAAGAGACCCAGTACTTC
NA | TRBJ1-1 | TRBV29-1 | many | CSVEAPGVNTEAFF | TGCAGCGTTGAGGCTCCGGGGGTGAACACTGAAGCTTTCTTT
TRBD1 | TRBJ2-5 | TRBV5-5 | many | CASSLAFGQGETQYF | TGTGCCAGCAGCTTGGCCTTTGGACAGGGAGAGACCCAGTACTTC
NA | TRBJ2-4 | TRBV28 | NA | CASSRGGGPYKQYF | TGTGCCAGCAGCCGTGGAGGGGGGCCTTACAAGCAGTACTTC
NA | TRBJ2-7 | TRBV7-3 | many | CASSLAGGYNEQYF | TGCGCCAGCAGCTTGGCTGGGGGTTACAACGAGCAGTACTTC
TRBD2 | TRBJ2-7 | TRBV20-1 | NA | CSAPGLGSYGQYF | TGCAGTGCTCCCGGACTAGGCTCCTACGGGCAGTACTTC
NA | TRBJ1-1 | TRBV4-1 | many | CASSQGGGRGRTEAFF | TGCGCCAGCAGCCAAGGGGGGGGCAGGGGAAGAACTGAAGCTTTCTTT
NA | TRBJ1-1 | TRBV5-5 | few | CASSLVAGRGTEAFF | TGTGCCAGCAGCTTGGTGGCAGGTAGAGGCACTGAAGCTTTCTTT
TRBD1 | TRBJ1-4 | TRBV27 | NA | CASSGTGAFFGKLFF | TGTGCCAGCAGCGGGACAGGGGCCTTTTTTGGAAAACTGTTTTTT
NA | TRBJ2-7 | TRBV7-9 | once | CASSPSGTTNEQYF | TGTGCCAGCAGCCCTTCCGGGACAACTAACGAGCAGTACTTC
TRBD2 | TRBJ2-5 | TRBV6-4 | many | CASSPNGGWPQETQYF | TGTGCCAGCAGTCCTAACGGGGGGTGGCCCCAAGAGACCCAGTACTTC
NA | TRBJ1-5 | TRBV6-1 | many | CASSDSGRQPQHF | TGTGCCAGCAGTGACTCAGGGCGTCAGCCCCAGCATTTT